This T cell receptor (beta chain) was identified during a study of T cells expressing NK-cell markers (dated by TCRdb to the early 2020s). Notes on the research overall: In sorted CD3+CD56+NKG2C+, CD3+CD56+NKG2C- and CD3+CD56-NKG2C+ T-cell subsets from several donors, TCR beta-chain repertoires were profiled. Seven of the eight sequenced donors were HCMV-seropositive and one was HCMV-seronegative. All eight donors whose samples were sequenced were randomly selected healthy volunteers, three of them men and five women. Libraries were sequenced as 2 x 150 bp reads on Illumina HiSeq 2000/2500, MiSeq or NextSeq. The full study reports these points: Those dominant clonotypes were again the most abundant among CD3+CD56-NKG2C+ cells in a few donors, at 28.3-60.1%. In roughly 6 donors, the dominant CD3+CD56+NKG2C+ clonotypes were among the top 10 CD8+ clonotypes and accounted for about 1.0-7.0% of CD8+ T cells. It remained unclear whether the expanded NKG2C-expressing T cell clones were specific for HCMV antigens.

A word on this clonotype: No cognate antigen has been identified for it.

The listed sequencing device is Illumina HiSeq 2000. TCR beta cDNA libraries were made by 5'RACE template switching that added a universal primer site and unique molecular identifiers. cDNA synthesis was primed from the TCR beta constant segment and was followed by two successive PCR amplification steps. The study's processing was this. MIGEC handled demultiplexing of the reads and grouping by UMI, while MiTCR was used to assemble and quantify clonotypes. To remove erroneous sequences, TCR cDNA sequences were retained only when supported by two or more reads. The tcR package was used for downstream repertoire analysis, and clonotypes were matched across fractions by CDR3 nucleotide sequence plus V segment. VDJmatch was used to annotate antigen specificity against VDJdb, with one amino acid substitution in CDR3 allowed. With the reads reprocessed by TCRdb, a single entry stands for each CDR3 protein sequence and no DNA is reported. The V and J calls, along with clone size, are taken from TCRdb and not from the paper's own processing. The sample has almost 450,000 distinct CDR3 sequences on record. The ten largest clones add up to about 7.3% of the sample.

The germline V gene specifies SGHTA as CDR1 and FQGNSA as CDR2. From its cysteine to its phenylalanine, the CDR3 spans 16 amino acids. The coding DNA is unavailable. A commercial ELISA kit detecting HCMV-specific IgG in serum was used to determine HCMV serostatus. Ficoll density gradient centrifugation was used to isolate peripheral blood mononuclear cells from blood. The receptor was isolated from a woman aged 18 to 69 in good health. In this chain, TRBV7-2 is recombined with TRBJ1-3; TCRdb lists TRBD1, though no DNA is available to test this call. Sequencing input: blood T cells: a sorted CD56 or NKG2C T cell subset, CD4+ or CD8+ T cells, or bulk PBMC T cells (not recorded which). The CDR3 loop reads CASSLEQASSGNTIYF.